Each of the 27 T cell receptor beta chains below was sequenced from the same sample in a study of cytomegalovirus exposure and HLA in healthy donors. PCR employed 60 Vbeta and 13 Jbeta primers. Generated by immunoSEQ multiplex PCR, the TCRdb table keeps only in-frame clones and is missing some. The sample shows about 100,000 clones, around 76% of them seen only once. Input material: PBMCs. These receptors were obtained from a man aged 35 to 55 in good health and CMV-seropositive.

This clone was seen just once. The V gene is TRBV10-3, the J gene TRBJ1-4; maybe TRBD1 (5 bases). The CDR3 is made up of 15 amino acids. Per germline, CDR1 ENHRY and CDR2 SYGVKD. V lost 1 base and J lost 3, with 9 bases in between. The CDR3 DNA reads TGTGCCATCAGTGAGTGGGCGACAGCTAATGAAAAACTGTTTTTT. This encodes CAISEWATANEKLFF.

J is TRBJ1-1 and V is TRBV10-3; 7 bases are a match to TRBD1. Germline CDR1 reads ENHRY; CDR2 reads SYGVKD. This CDR3 has 19 residues. The V segment lost 3 bases and the J segment 0 bases; nucleotides outside the gene matches: 16. CDR3 DNA sequence: TGTGCCATCAGTGAATCGCCACCCGGGACAGACTTTATGAACACTGAAGCTTTCTTT. Its translation is CAISESPPGTDFMNTEAFF.

This rearrangement joins TRBV5-6 to TRBJ2-1, with 7 bases matching TRBD2. Germline V gene lookup returns CDR1 SGHDT and CDR2 YYEEEE. After removal of 3 bases from V and 10 bases from J, the junction contained 7 bases not matched to a gene. The CDR3 is 13 amino acids. The CDR3: CASSWGEGQEQFF. The CDR3 DNA is TGTGCCAGCAGCTGGGGGGAGGGGCAGGAGCAGTTCTTC.

This chain connects TRBV27 to TRBJ2-7; possible D gene TRBD1, 6 bases. Germline assignment: CDR1 MNHEY and CDR2 SMNVEV (reference sequence). With 8 bases removed from V and 0 bases from J, the gap between germline ends came to 17 bases. CDR3 length equals 15 residues. DNA of the CDR3: TGTGCCAGCTCACCCACAGGGTCAAGCTCCTACGAGCAGTACTTC. It is translated as CASSPTGSSSYEQYF.

On this clone: The sample carries other DNA sequences with the same CDR3. This sequence joins TRBV5-4 and TRBJ2-7; weak D call: TRBD2 (5 bases). V was cut by 0 bases and J by 0 bases, with 10 bases left in between. CDR1 and CDR2 (germline): SGHNT, YYREEE (reference sequence). The length of the CDR3 is 15 residues. CDR3: CASSLGGQSSYEQYF. For the CDR3, the DNA is TGTGCCAGCAGCTTGGGCGGGCAAAGCTCCTACGAGCAGTACTTC.

In DNA form, the CDR3 reads TGTGCCAGCAGTTCCCCCGGACAGAAAAGCACAGATACGCAGTATTTT. It yields the protein CASSSPGQKSTDTQYF. This chain joins TRBV6-5 and TRBJ2-3; D is perhaps TRBD1 (6 bases). Germline values: CDR1 MNHEY, CDR2 SVGAGI. Trimming cost V 4 bases and J 0 bases, with 14 bases left between them. This CDR3 has 16 amino acids.

The chain recombines TRBV7-9 with TRBJ2-2; 11 bases agree with TRBD2. The germline CDR1 and CDR2 sequences are SEHNR and FQNEAQ (reference sequence). V lost 2 bases, J lost 9 bases, and 11 bases stayed unmatched. CDR3 length equals 17 residues. CDR3 amino acids: CASSLPPGTSGSRELFF. CDR3 DNA: TGTGCCAGCAGCTTACCACCTGGGACTAGCGGTTCCCGGGAGCTGTTTTTT.

The V gene is TRBV7-9, the J gene TRBJ2-2, with 9 bases that match TRBD2. The CDR3 is made up of 17 amino acids. With V trimmed by 5 bases and J by 2 bases, 9 bases remained unmatched. Germline lookup yields CDR1 SEHNR and CDR2 FQNEAQ (reference sequence). CDR3 sequence: CASSPFFSGRNTGELFF. The DNA for the CDR3 is TGTGCCAGCAGCCCCTTTTTTAGCGGGAGAAACACCGGGGAGCTGTTTTTT.

This clone occurred a few times. The chain uses TRBV7-9 and TRBJ2-3; 10 nucleotides align to TRBD1. V lost 1 base, J lost 9 bases, and 7 bases stayed unmatched. Germline V gives CDR1 SEHNR, CDR2 FQNEAQ (reference sequence). The CDR3 covers 15 residues. CDR3 residues: CASSLGVGTGATQYF. Here the CDR3 DNA reads TGTGCCAGCAGCTTAGGAGTTGGGACAGGGGCGACGCAGTATTTT.

The chain is built from TRBV6-1 and TRBJ1-2, with 8 bases aligning to TRBD1. The CDR3 consists of 16 residues. Germline loops: CDR1 MNHNS, CDR2 SASEGT. The V and J ends lost 2 bases and 5 bases, in that order; junction bases with no gene match: 10. CDR3 sequence: CASSETSGGAGYGYTF. The CDR3, as DNA: TGTGCCAGCAGTGAAACCTCAGGGGGCGCTGGGTATGGCTACACCTTC.

This clone was observed once. The chain employs TRBV2 and TRBJ2-2, with 8 bases lining up with TRBD1. The CDR3 is 15 amino acids. Germline CDR1 is SNHLY and CDR2 is FYNNEI. Trimming at V came to 3 bases and at J to 7 bases, leaving 7 bases not matched to a gene. The CDR3 here is CASSDTRGRVGELFF. The CDR3 region has the DNA TGTGCCAGCAGTGATACCAGGGGGCGGGTCGGGGAGCTGTTTTTT.

The J gene is TRBJ2-1, the V gene TRBV10-1, with 11 bases matching TRBD2. V gave up 4 bases and J gave up 6 bases; unmatched junction bases: 11. Germline CDR1 reads WNHNN; CDR2 reads SYGVQD (reference sequence). CDR3 size: 17 residues. The CDR3 protein is CASSAKATSGIGNEQFF. In nucleotides, the CDR3 is TGCGCCAGCAGTGCTAAGGCGACTAGCGGGATTGGCAATGAGCAGTTCTTC.

The table lists this clone with a count of one. V gene TRBV5-1 combines with J gene TRBJ2-7; 8 nucleotides agree with TRBD1. CDR3 length equals 13 residues. Per germline, CDR1 SGHRS and CDR2 YFSETQ. The J segment lost 5 bases and the V segment lost 5 bases, leaving 6 bases of the junction unmatched. CDR3 sequence reads: CASRTGDEDEQYF. DNA of the CDR3: TGCGCCAGCAGGACAGGGGATGAGGACGAGCAGTACTTC.

The rearrangement joins TRBV19 to TRBJ2-7, with TRBD1 matching over 9 bases. The CDR3 extends over 14 amino acids. The J segment lost 3 bases and the V segment lost 4 bases, leaving 4 bases of the junction unmatched. Per the germline V gene, CDR1 is LNHDA and CDR2 is SQIVND (reference sequence). CDR3 region: CASSRTGVLYEQYF. DNA for the CDR3: TGTGCCAGTAGTAGGACAGGGGTTCTCTACGAGCAGTACTTC.

This sequence joins TRBV27 and TRBJ1-1, with 7 bases fitting TRBD1. Germline lookup yields CDR1 MNHEY and CDR2 SMNVEV (reference sequence). This CDR3 comprises 14 residues. Trimming at V came to 1 base and at J to 10 bases, leaving 9 bases not matched to a gene. The CDR3: CASSLYRTGHRAFF. The CDR3 nucleotides are TGTGCCAGCAGTTTATATAGGACAGGCCATAGAGCTTTCTTT.

This sequence joins TRBV20-1 and TRBJ1-2; D perhaps matches TRBD1 (5 bases). V was shortened by 7 bases and J by 8 bases, with 8 bases between the two germline ends. Germline V gene sequence: CDR1 DFQATT, CDR2 SNEGSKA (reference sequence). The CDR3 totals 9 residues. CDR3 DNA: TGCAGTGGCAAGGGGGGCTACACCTTC. It encodes CSGKGGYTF.

The chain carries TRBV7-6 and TRBJ2-3, with 11 bases aligning to TRBD2. V trimming: 2 bases; J trimming: 6 bases; junction bases outside the gene matches: 4. The CDR3 totals 15 residues. In germline, CDR1 is SGHVS, CDR2 FNYEAQ. In DNA form, the CDR3 reads TGTGCCAGCAGCTTAATAGCGGGGGGGCGGGATACGCAGTATTTT. It is translated as CASSLIAGGRDTQYF. The full variable domain, rest sourced from reference TRBV7-6 and TRBJ2-3, is GAGVSQSPRYKVTKRGQDVALRCDPISGHVSLYWYRQALGQGPEFLTYFNYEAQQDKSGLPNDRFSAERPEGSISTLTIQRTEQRDSAMYRCASSLIAGGRDTQYFGPGTRLTVL.

This chain uses TRBV9 with TRBJ1-1; unclear D gene. The CDR3 consists of 13 residues. The germline gives CDR1 SGDLS, CDR2 YYNGEE. The germline V and J ends were trimmed by 0 bases and 0 bases, with 3 bases remaining between them. The CDR3 DNA sequence: TGTGCCAGCAGCGTAGACATGAACACTGAAGCTTTCTTT. Its translation: CASSVDMNTEAFF.

This clone has a single count. The conserved closing phenylalanine or tryptophan is absent in this CDR3, likely reflecting a read error. The rearrangement uses TRBV6-6 and TRBJ1-1; D not resolved. The CDR3 extends over 13 amino acids. CDR1 is MNHNY, CDR2 SVGAGI, per germline (reference sequence). V lost 4 bases, J lost 7 bases, and 13 bases lay in between. The CDR3 loop is CASSFGGSSEAFL. DNA of the CDR3: TGTGCCAGCAGTTTCGGCGGGAGCAGTGAAGCTTTCCTT.

The chain carries TRBV7-2 and TRBJ2-1; tentative D call: TRBD2 (6 bases). Trimming shortened V by 0 bases and J by 0 bases, and 9 bases separated the two germline ends. This CDR3 comprises 16 residues. Looked up from germline, CDR1 is SGHTA and CDR2 is FQGNSA. CDR3: CASSLARDPSYNEQFF. In DNA form, the CDR3 reads TGTGCCAGCAGCTTAGCGCGGGACCCCTCCTACAATGAGCAGTTCTTC.

This clone was picked up a small number of times. The CDR3 nucleotides are TGTGCCAGCAGCCAGGAGGGATCACGTAATCAGCCCCAGCATTTT. It encodes CASSQEGSRNQPQHF. The chain recombines TRBV7-8 with TRBJ1-5; D is ambiguous. CDR3 length: 15 amino acids. The ends were cut back, 5 bases at V and 4 bases at J, with 15 bases in the middle. Germline-derived CDR1 and CDR2 are SGHVS and FQNEAQ.

This chain joins TRBV11-1 and TRBJ2-1; 9 positions match TRBD1. The CDR3 totals 16 residues. Germline CDR1 reads SGHAT; CDR2 reads FQDESV (reference sequence). Losses at the gene ends were 3 bases for V and 8 bases for J; bases not matched to a gene: 11. The CDR3 region has the DNA TGTGCCAGCAGCTTTTACCGGGACAGGGTAGGGGATGAGCAGTTCTTC. Its protein product is CASSFYRDRVGDEQFF.

Of note for this clone: Other nucleotide sequences from this sample produce the same CDR3. The rearrangement joins TRBV2 to TRBJ1-1; 9 bases are shared with TRBD1. The CDR3 has 12 residues. Losses at the gene ends were 10 bases for V and 1 base for J; bases not matched to a gene: 1. The germline gives CDR1 SNHLY, CDR2 FYNNEI. The CDR3 region has the DNA TGTGCCACGGGACAGGGGAACACTGAAGCTTTCTTT. This gives the protein CATGQGNTEAFF.

The chain combines TRBV5-1 with TRBJ2-7; 8 nucleotides line up with TRBD2. With V trimmed by 6 bases and J by 4 bases, 6 bases remained unmatched. The germline CDR1 and CDR2 sequences are SGHRS and YFSETQ. This CDR3 region has 13 residues. CDR3 sequence (DNA): TGCGCCAGCAAGGCCCCGGGGGGGTACGAGCAGTACTTC. Amino acids: CASKAPGGYEQYF.

The CDR3 DNA reads TGTGCCAGCAGCAAAGAGGCCAGAACTAATGAAAAACTGTTTTTT. Amino acids: CASSKEARTNEKLFF. This chain uses TRBV5-4 with TRBJ1-4; D uncertain. The V gene's germline CDR1 is SGHNT and CDR2 YYREEE (reference sequence). CDR3 length: 15 amino acids. Trimming took 4 bases from V and 1 from J, leaving 11 bases between them.

V gene TRBV7-9 combines with J gene TRBJ2-2; D is unclear. V dropped 1 base and J dropped 7 bases, with 7 bases sitting between them. This CDR3 contains 13 residues. Germline-derived CDR1 and CDR2 are SEHNR and FQNEAQ (reference sequence). The CDR3 DNA reads TGTGCCAGCAGCTTAGTAAAGCACGGGGAGCTGTTTTTT. It codes for CASSLVKHGELFF.

In its sample, this clone was seen once. V usage is TRBV14 and J usage is TRBJ2-7; TRBD2 matches at 8 bases. This CDR3 is built from 14 residues. J was trimmed by 6 bases and V by 1 base; bases with no gene match: 5. The germline CDR1 and CDR2 sequences are SGHDN and FVKESK. CDR3 coding DNA: TGTGCCAGCAGCCAAGTAGCGGGGCCTGGCGAGCAGTACTTC. Translated, it gives CASSQVAGPGEQYF.